Here is one T cell receptor beta chain with its context. This entry is derived from a study of T cell responses to AZD1222 COVID-19 vaccine. Measured with immunoSEQ multiplex PCR; TCRdb has only the in-frame clones, and not every one. The data hold around 120,000 clones, with over 75% observed a single time. The germline CDR1 and CDR2 sequences are SGHRS and YFSETQ. With 0 bases clipped from V and 3 bases from J, the junction kept 0 bases outside the gene matches. There are 15 residues in the CDR3. The V gene is TRBV5-1, the J gene TRBJ2-2; 9 nucleotides line up with TRBD1. The TCR originated in an adult in good health. The input for sequencing was peripheral blood, taken on day 0 of AZD1222 vaccination. Here the CDR3 DNA reads TGCGCCAGCAGCTTGGGGGACAGGGACACCGGGGAGCTGTTTTTT. This codes for CASSLGDRDTGELFF.